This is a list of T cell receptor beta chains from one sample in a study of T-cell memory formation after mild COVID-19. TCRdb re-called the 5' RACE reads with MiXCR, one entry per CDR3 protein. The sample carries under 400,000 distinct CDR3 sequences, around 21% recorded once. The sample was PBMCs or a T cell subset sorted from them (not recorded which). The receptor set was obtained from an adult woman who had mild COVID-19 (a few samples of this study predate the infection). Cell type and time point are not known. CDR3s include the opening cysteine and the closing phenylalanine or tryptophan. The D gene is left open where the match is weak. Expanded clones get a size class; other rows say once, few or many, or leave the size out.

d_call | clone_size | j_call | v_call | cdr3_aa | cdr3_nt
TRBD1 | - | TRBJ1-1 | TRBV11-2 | CASSPQHLRDRGNPGNTEAFF | TGTGCCAGCAGCCCGCAACACCTTAGGGACAGGGGGAACCCCGGGAACACTGAAGCTTTCTTT
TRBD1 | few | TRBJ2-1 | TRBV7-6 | CASSLARDRRSSYNEQFF | TGTGCCAGCAGCTTAGCCCGGGACAGGCGAAGCTCCTACAATGAGCAGTTCTTC
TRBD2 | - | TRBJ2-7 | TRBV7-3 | CASSLMAGGRDEQYF | TGTGCCAGCAGCTTAATGGCGGGAGGGCGTGACGAGCAGTACTTC
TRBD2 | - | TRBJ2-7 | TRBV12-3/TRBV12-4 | CASKRGASYEQYF | TGTGCCAGCAAGCGGGGGGCCTCCTACGAGCAGTACTTC
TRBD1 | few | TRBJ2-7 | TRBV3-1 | CASSHQTGLEQYF | TGTGCCAGCAGCCACCAGACAGGGCTCGAGCAGTACTTC
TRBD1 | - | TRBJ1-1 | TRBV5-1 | CASSPDTWRGTENTEAFF | TGCGCCAGCAGCCCCGACACATGGAGGGGGACAGAAAACACTGAAGCTTTCTTT
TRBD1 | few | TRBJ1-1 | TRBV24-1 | CATRRGRDTEAFF | TGTGCCACCCGCAGGGGGCGCGACACTGAAGCTTTCTTT
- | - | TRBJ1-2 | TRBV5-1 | CASSLADSYGYTF | TGCGCCAGCAGCTTGGCGGACAGCTATGGCTACACCTTC
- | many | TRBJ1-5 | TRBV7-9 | CASSLANQPQHF | TGTGCCAGCAGCTTAGCCAATCAGCCCCAGCATTTT
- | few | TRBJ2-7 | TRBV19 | CASSYLVHREQYF | TGTGCCAGTTCCTACCTTGTCCATCGCGAGCAGTACTTC
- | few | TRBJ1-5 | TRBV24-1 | CATSDVDRNQPQHF | TGTGCCACCAGTGATGTAGACAGAAATCAGCCCCAGCATTTT
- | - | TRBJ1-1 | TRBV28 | CASSLRTGTEAFF | TGTGCCAGCAGTTTAAGGACGGGTACTGAAGCTTTCTTT
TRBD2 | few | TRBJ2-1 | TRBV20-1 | CSARVISLAGVSYNEQFF | TGCAGTGCTAGAGTTATTAGTCTAGCGGGGGTGTCCTACAATGAGCAGTTCTTC
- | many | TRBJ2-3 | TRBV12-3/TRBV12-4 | CASSSGGGDTQYF | TGTGCCAGCAGTTCCGGCGGCGGAGATACGCAGTATTTT
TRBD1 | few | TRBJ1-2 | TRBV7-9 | CASSRQGTGGYGYTF | TGTGCCAGCAGCCGCCAGGGGACAGGGGGCTATGGCTACACCTTC
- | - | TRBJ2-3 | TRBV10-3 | CAISKTGTNPTDTQYF | TGTGCCATCAGTAAGACCGGGACAAACCCCACAGATACGCAGTATTTT
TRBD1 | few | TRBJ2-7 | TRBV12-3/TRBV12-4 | CASSLDYTRDRAYEQYF | TGTGCCAGCAGTTTAGATTATACGCGGGACAGGGCGTACGAGCAGTACTTC
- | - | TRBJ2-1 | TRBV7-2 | CAGTLGAYEQFF | TGTGCCGGCACTTTAGGCGCCTATGAGCAGTTCTTC
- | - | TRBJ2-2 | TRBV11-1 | CASTLTSTGELYF | TGTGCCAGCACCCTGACTAGTACCGGGGAGCTGTATTTT
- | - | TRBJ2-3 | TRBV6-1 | CASSEGGIRTDTQYF | TGTGCCAGCAGTGAGGGCGGGATACGCACAGATACGCAGTATTTT
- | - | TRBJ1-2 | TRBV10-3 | CAIEESNYGYTF | TGTGCCATTGAGGAGTCCAACTATGGCTACACCTTC
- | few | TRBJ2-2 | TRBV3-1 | CASSPLTGELFF | TGTGCCAGCAGCCCCCTCACCGGGGAGCTGTTTTTT
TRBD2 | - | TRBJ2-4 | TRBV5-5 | CASSLVFSGRNIQYF | TGTGCCAGCAGCTTGGTCTTTAGCGGGAGAAACATTCAGTACTTC
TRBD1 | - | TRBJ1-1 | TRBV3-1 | CASSQAATGAAFF | TGTGCCAGCAGCCAGGCCGCGACAGGGGCGGCTTTCTTT
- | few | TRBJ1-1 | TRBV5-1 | CASSQGGSEAFF | TGCGCCAGCAGCCAAGGGGGATCTGAAGCTTTCTTT
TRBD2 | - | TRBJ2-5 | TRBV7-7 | CASSRRGLVYQETQYF | TGTGCCAGCAGCCGGAGAGGACTAGTCTACCAAGAGACCCAGTACTTC
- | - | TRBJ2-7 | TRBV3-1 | CASSHSPFGSYEQYF | TGTGCCAGCAGCCACAGTCCTTTTGGCTCCTACGAGCAGTACTTC
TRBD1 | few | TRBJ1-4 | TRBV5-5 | CASSVVGGPNEKLFF | TGTGCCAGCAGCGTCGTAGGGGGCCCGAATGAAAAACTGTTTTTT
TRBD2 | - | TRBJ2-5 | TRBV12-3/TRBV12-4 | CASSWTSGDFQAQYF | TGTGCCAGCAGTTGGACTAGCGGGGATTTCCAGGCCCAGTACTTC
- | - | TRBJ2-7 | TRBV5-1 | CASSLLGTEYEQYF | TGCGCCAGCAGCCTTCTCGGGACTGAATACGAGCAGTACTTC
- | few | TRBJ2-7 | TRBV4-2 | CASSQAAGGKNEQYF | TGTGCCAGCAGCCAAGCCGCAGGCGGGAAAAACGAGCAGTACTTC
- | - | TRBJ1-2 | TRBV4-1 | CASSPGGVINYGYTF | TGCGCCAGCAGCCCCGGGGGAGTCATTAACTATGGCTACACCTTC
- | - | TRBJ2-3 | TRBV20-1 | CSARAGATHPRTQYF | TGCAGTGCTAGGGCGGGCGCTACCCACCCTCGGACGCAGTATTTT
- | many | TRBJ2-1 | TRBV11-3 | CASSPSGVYNEQFF | TGTGCCAGCAGCCCATCCGGGGTTTACAATGAGCAGTTCTTC
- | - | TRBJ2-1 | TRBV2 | CASKSGALYNEQFF | TGTGCCAGCAAATCGGGGGCCCTATACAATGAGCAGTTCTTC
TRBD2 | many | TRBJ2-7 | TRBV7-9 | CASSSTSGGSVEQYF | TGTGCCAGCAGTTCGACTAGCGGGGGTTCCGTCGAGCAGTACTTC
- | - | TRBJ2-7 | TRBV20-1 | CSARDRSYEQYF | TGCAGTGCTAGAGACAGATCCTACGAGCAGTACTTC
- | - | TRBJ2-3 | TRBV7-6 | CASSGRVGGTDTQYF | TGTGCCAGCAGCGGCAGGGTTGGTGGCACAGATACGCAGTATTTT
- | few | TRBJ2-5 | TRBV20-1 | CSARETTPEYF | TGCAGTGCTAGGGAGACGACGCCGGAGTACTTC
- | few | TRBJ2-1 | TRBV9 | CASSVVARVLVDEQFF | TGTGCCAGCAGCGTAGTAGCCAGGGTATTGGTGGATGAGCAGTTCTTC
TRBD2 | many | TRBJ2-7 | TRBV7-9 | CASSLTGGEQYF | TGTGCCAGCAGTTTAACGGGGGGCGAGCAGTACTTC
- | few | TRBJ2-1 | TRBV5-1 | CASSLDTNRYNEQFF | TGCGCCAGCAGCTTGGACACAAACCGGTACAATGAGCAGTTCTTC
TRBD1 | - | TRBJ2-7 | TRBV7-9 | CASAGGTYEQYF | TGTGCCAGCGCAGGGGGTACCTACGAGCAGTACTTC
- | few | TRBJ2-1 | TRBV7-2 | CASGLMGEQFF | TGTGCCAGCGGTCTGATGGGTGAGCAGTTCTTC
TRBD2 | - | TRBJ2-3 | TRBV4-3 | CASSPLLAGGGTDTQYF | TGCGCCAGCAGCCCCTTATTAGCGGGAGGTGGTACAGATACGCAGTATTTT
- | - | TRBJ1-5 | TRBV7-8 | CASSLLVVDLNQPQHF | TGTGCCAGCAGCTTATTGGTTGTGGACCTCAATCAGCCCCAGCATTTT
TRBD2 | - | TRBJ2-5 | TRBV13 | CASSLVGATGGQETQYF | TGTGCCAGCAGCTTAGTCGGGGCGACGGGGGGCCAAGAGACCCAGTACTTC
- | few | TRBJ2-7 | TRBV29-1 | CSVDVSQSEQYF | TGCAGCGTTGACGTTTCCCAGTCGGAGCAGTACTTC
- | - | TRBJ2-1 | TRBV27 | CASSFSLGQKFNEQFF | TGTGCCAGCAGTTTCTCCCTCGGACAGAAATTCAATGAGCAGTTCTTC
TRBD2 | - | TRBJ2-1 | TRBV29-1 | CSVTGLATYNEQFF | TGCAGCGTAACAGGACTAGCGACTTACAATGAGCAGTTCTTC
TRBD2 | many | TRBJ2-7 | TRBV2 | CASAGLAGPTPYEQYF | TGTGCCAGTGCGGGACTAGCGGGCCCCACTCCCTACGAGCAGTACTTC
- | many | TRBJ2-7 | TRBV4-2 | CASSQGAQGEQYF | TGTGCCAGCAGCCAAGGGGCTCAAGGCGAGCAGTACTTC
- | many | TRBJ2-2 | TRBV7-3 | CASSPGLGTGELFF | TGTGCCAGCAGCCCCGGGTTGGGGACCGGGGAGCTGTTTTTT
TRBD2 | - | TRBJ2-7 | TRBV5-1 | CASSSQRGRPYEQYF | TGCGCCAGCAGCTCCCAGCGGGGCCGACCCTACGAGCAGTACTTC